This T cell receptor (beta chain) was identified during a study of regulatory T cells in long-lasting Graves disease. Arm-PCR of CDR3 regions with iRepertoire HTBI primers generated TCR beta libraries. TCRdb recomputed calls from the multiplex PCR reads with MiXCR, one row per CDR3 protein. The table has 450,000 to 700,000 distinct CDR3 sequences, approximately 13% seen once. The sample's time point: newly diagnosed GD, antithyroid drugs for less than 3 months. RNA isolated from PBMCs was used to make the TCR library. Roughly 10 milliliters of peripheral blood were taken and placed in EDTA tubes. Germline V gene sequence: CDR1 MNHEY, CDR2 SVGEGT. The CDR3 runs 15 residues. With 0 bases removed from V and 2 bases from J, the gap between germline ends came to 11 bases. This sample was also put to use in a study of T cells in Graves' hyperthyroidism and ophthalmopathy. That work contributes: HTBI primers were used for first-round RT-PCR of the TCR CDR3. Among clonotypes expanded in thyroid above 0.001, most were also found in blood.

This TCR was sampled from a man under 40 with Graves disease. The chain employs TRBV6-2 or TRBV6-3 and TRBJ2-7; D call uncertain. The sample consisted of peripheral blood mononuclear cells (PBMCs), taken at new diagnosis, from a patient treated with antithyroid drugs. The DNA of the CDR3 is TGTGCCAGCAGTTACTCGATCTCCGGAGCCTACGAGCAGTACTTC. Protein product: CASSYSISGAYEQYF.